Listed here is a single T cell receptor (beta chain). What it recognizes is unknown. Template for every sorted-subset replicate PCR totaled approximately 200 ng DNA, around 33,000 T cell genomes. Produced via immunoSEQ multiplex PCR; TCRdb's table is partial and in-frame only. This table holds about 2 million clones, approximately 94% found once. The sample comes from a study of shared clonotypes between healthy human individuals. Broader study findings: Sharing across four donors was highest in naive CD4 (around 5%) and lowest in memory CD8 (about 0.4%).

In the naive CD8 group, cells lacked CD45RO and were positively selected for CCR7, so terminally differentiated effector memory CD45RA+ cells were left out. Trimming shortened V by 6 bases and J by 3 bases, and 9 bases separated the two germline ends. This CDR3 has 12 amino acids. Germline assignment: CDR1 SEHNR and CDR2 FQNEAQ (reference sequence). Sequencing was performed on naive CD8+ T cells sorted from blood. The origin of this receptor is a man in his late teens or twenties in good health. This chain links TRBV7-9 with TRBJ2-7, with a tentative D call TRBD2 (5 bases). The CDR3: CASSAGYYEQYF. CDR3 DNA: TGTGCCAGCAGTGCGGGCTACTACGAGCAGTACTTC.